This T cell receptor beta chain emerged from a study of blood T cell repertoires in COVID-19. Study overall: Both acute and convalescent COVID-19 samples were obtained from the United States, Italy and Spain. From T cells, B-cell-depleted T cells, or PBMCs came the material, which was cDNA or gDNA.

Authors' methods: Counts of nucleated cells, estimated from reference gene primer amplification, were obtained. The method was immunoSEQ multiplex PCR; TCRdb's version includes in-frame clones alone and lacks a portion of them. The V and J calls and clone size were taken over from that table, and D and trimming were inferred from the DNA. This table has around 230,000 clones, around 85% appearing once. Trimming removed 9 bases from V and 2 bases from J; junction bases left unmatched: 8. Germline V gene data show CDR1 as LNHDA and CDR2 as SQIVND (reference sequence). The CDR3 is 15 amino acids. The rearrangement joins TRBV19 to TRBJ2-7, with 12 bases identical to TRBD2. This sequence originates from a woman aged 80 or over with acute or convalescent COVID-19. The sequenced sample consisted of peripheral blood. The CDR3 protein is CASSTSGRFAYEQYF. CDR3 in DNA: TGTGCCAGCTCCACTAGCGGGAGGTTTGCCTACGAGCAGTACTTC.